A single sample gave rise to the 3 T cell receptor beta chains below, sequenced in a study of blood T cell repertoires in COVID-19. The data were produced by immunoSEQ multiplex PCR, yet TCRdb's version contains in-frame clones alone and is incomplete. The top ten clones hold approximately 5.3% of a sample with about 220,000 clones, 65% to 90% of them seen once. Sequenced sample: peripheral blood. The receptors stem from a human donor in a cohort sampled during active COVID-19.

The V call is TRBV11-2, the J call TRBJ2-7, with TRBD2 matching 7 bases. V was pared by 1 base and J by 0 bases, with 6 bases of the junction left unmatched. CDR3 size: 16 residues. Germline V gene sequence: CDR1 SGHAT, CDR2 FQNNGV. Here the CDR3 reads CASSLVGRTSSYEQYF. CDR3 nucleotide sequence: TGTGCCAGCAGCTTAGTGGGTCGGACTAGCTCCTACGAGCAGTACTTC.

This clone was picked up a small number of times. The genes are TRBV9 and TRBJ2-1; 8 positions agree with TRBD2. Germline CDR1 and CDR2: SGDLS and YYNGEE. The CDR3 has 15 residues. J was trimmed by 0 bases and V by 1 base; bases with no gene match: 0. The chain's CDR3 is CASSVRGGSYNEQFF. CDR3 DNA: TGTGCCAGCAGCGTACGGGGGGGCTCCTACAATGAGCAGTTCTTC.

The V call is TRBV4-1, the J call TRBJ2-3; D is perhaps TRBD1 (5 bases). Trimming cost V 5 bases and J 1 base, with 13 bases left between them. From germline, CDR1 is MGHRA and CDR2 YSYEKL. This CDR3 is built from 15 residues. The DNA of the CDR3 is TGCGCCAGCAGCACACAGGAGACCCGCACAGATACGCAGTATTTT. It codes for CASSTQETRTDTQYF.